These 10 T cell receptor beta chains share one sample of origin, sequenced in a study of shared clonotypes between healthy human individuals (dated by TCRdb to 2018 to 2020). Receptor libraries were prepared by the immunoSEQ multiplex PCR assay. TCRdb stores this immuneACCESS table with in-frame sequences only. Part of the clones is absent; in the studies checked, under half of the shortfall reflects unresolved V genes, and no reason is known for the rest. The sample contains around 2.5 million clones, 80% to 95% of them found a single time. Together, the top ten hold about 0.39% of the sample. The specimen sequenced was naive CD4+ T cells from PBMCs. The sample's cell subset or site label, in plain terms: CD45RA+ positively selected. All receptors come from a man aged 18 to 30 in good health. Some clones in this sample may be carry-over from other donors' samples.

The chain recombines TRBV5-1 with TRBJ2-3; tentatively, D is TRBD1 or TRBD2 (5 bases each). The CDR3 totals 14 residues. Trimming removed 4 bases from V and 6 bases from J, with 15 bases in between. Germline CDR1 is SGHRS and CDR2 is YFSETQ. For the CDR3, the DNA is TGCGCCAGCAGCATACCGGGGCCCCAGGATACGCAGTATTTT. Residues: CASSIPGPQDTQYF.

V is TRBV5-3 and J is TRBJ1-5; 10 bases line up with TRBD1. TRBV5-3 is an ORF, with its function uncertain. Trimming removed 2 bases from V and 5 bases from J; junction bases left unmatched: 16. The CDR3 is 19 amino acids. CDR3 in amino acids: CARSLGLDRGRGEDQPQHF. DNA for the CDR3: TGTGCCAGAAGCTTAGGCCTGGACAGGGGGAGAGGTGAGGATCAGCCCCAGCATTTT.

The chain combines TRBV4-3 with TRBJ2-2; D not resolved. Trimming pared 0 bases from V and 3 bases from J, leaving 5 bases between. This CDR3 has 14 residues. CDR1 is LGHNA, CDR2 YSLEER, per germline. This CDR3 is CASSQDYHTGELFF. DNA for the CDR3: TGCGCCAGCAGCCAAGACTATCACACCGGGGAGCTGTTTTTT.

This sequence joins TRBV27 and TRBJ2-2; 9 positions agree with TRBD2. The CDR3 spans 16 residues. Germline V gene lookup returns CDR1 MNHEY and CDR2 SMNVEV (reference sequence). With 5 bases clipped from V and 4 bases from J, the junction kept 8 bases outside the gene matches. In DNA, the CDR3 is TGTGCCAGCAGTGAGTGGCGGGAGGGATCCACCGGGGAGCTGTTTTTT. As protein: CASSEWREGSTGELFF.

As to this clone: The sample carries other DNA sequences with the same CDR3. V and J are TRBV28 and TRBJ1-2; no firm D call. With 2 bases removed from V and 2 bases from J, the gap between germline ends came to 6 bases. The CDR3 covers 13 residues. Germline CDR1 reads MDHEN; CDR2 reads SYDVKM. As DNA, the CDR3 is TGTGCCAGCAGTTTAGGACCGAACTATGGCTACACCTTC. Translated: CASSLGPNYGYTF.

The chain links TRBV28 to TRBJ2-7; TRBD1 matches at 7 bases. This CDR3 is built from 15 residues. Germline V gene lookup returns CDR1 MDHEN and CDR2 SYDVKM. V lost 3 bases, J lost 1 base, and 6 bases stayed unmatched. The CDR3 is CASSFQGVGSYEQYF. The CDR3 nucleotides are TGTGCCAGCAGTTTTCAGGGGGTAGGTTCCTACGAGCAGTACTTC.

This chain links TRBV5-1 with TRBJ1-2, with 7 positions matching TRBD1. The CDR3 consists of 15 residues. Trimming cost V 0 bases and J 3 bases; bases outside gene matches: 5. CDR1 and CDR2 from the germline V gene are SGHRS and YFSETQ. The DNA for the CDR3 is TGCGCCAGCAGCTTGGTTGCAGGGGGGGACTATGGCTACACCTTC. Its translation is CASSLVAGGDYGYTF. Based on the CDR3 plus reference TRBV5-1 and TRBJ1-2, the full variable domain is KAGVTQTPRYLIKTRGQQVTLSCSPISGHRSVSWYQQTPGQGLQFLFEYFSETQRNKGNFPGRFSGRQFSNSRSEMNVSTLELGDSALYLCASSLVAGGDYGYTFGSGTRLTVV.

The CDR3 DNA follows: TGTGCCAGCAGCTTAGATGGGGGCGTCGGTTCACCCCTCCACTTT. Encoded protein: CASSLDGGVGSPLHF. This chain connects TRBV7-2 to TRBJ1-6; TRBD1 might be the D (6 bases). The CDR3 covers 15 residues. Trimming cost V 1 base and J 9 bases, with 13 bases left between them. Per germline, CDR1 SGHTA and CDR2 FQGNSA.

V gene TRBV10-3 combines with J gene TRBJ1-5; 11 bases match TRBD1. CDR3 length: 16 amino acids. Germline lookup yields CDR1 ENHRY and CDR2 SYGVKD. V was pared by 6 bases and J by 5 bases, with 9 bases of the junction left unmatched. The CDR3 loop reads CAISPDRGRGYQPQHF. In DNA, the CDR3 is TGTGCCATCAGCCCGGACAGGGGGCGAGGATATCAGCCCCAGCATTTT.

This clone was counted only a few times. The chain uses TRBV7-3 and TRBJ1-5; D is possibly TRBD1 (5 bases). CDR1 is SGHTA, CDR2 FQGTGA, per germline. V was cut by 5 bases and J by 9 bases, with 17 bases left in between. The CDR3 runs to 14 residues. In DNA form, the CDR3 reads TGTGCCAGCAGCCAACTTGCGGGGGTTCCGCCCCAGCATTTT. It translates to CASSQLAGVPPQHF.